Each of the 20 T cell receptor beta chains below was sequenced from the same sample in a study of T cell changes during pregnancy in multiple sclerosis. Profiled with immunoSEQ multiplex PCR; TCRdb holds only in-frame clones, not every one. Found here are about 55,000 clones, 85% to 90% of them singletons; the top ten hold over 0.5%. The input for sequencing was CD4+ T cells from peripheral blood mononuclear cells, taken in the first trimester of pregnancy. Every receptor here comes from a female donor with multiple sclerosis, enrolled in a pregnancy study.

V and J are TRBV7-2 and TRBJ1-2, with D perhaps TRBD1 (6 bases). The V end lost 4 bases, the J end lost 6 bases, and 15 bases lay between the germline ends. Germline V gene data show CDR1 as SGHTA and CDR2 as FQGNSA. The CDR3 sequence is 14 residues long. CDR3 in amino acids: CASSSIGGADGYTF. The CDR3 region has the DNA TGTGCCAGCAGCTCCATTGGGGGGGCGGATGGCTACACCTTC.

The chain recombines TRBV4-2 with TRBJ2-1, with D unclear. This CDR3 is 13 amino acids long. The germline V gene encodes CDR1 LGHNA and CDR2 YNFKEQ. The V gene lost 1 base and the J gene lost 8 bases, with 9 bases spanning the gap. This CDR3 is CASSQVLSDEQFF. The CDR3 DNA sequence: TGTGCCAGCAGCCAAGTACTCAGCGATGAGCAGTTCTTC.

The genes are TRBV4-3 and TRBJ2-3, with D unresolved. The CDR3 extends over 17 amino acids. Trimming pared 0 bases from V and 0 bases from J, leaving 13 bases between. CDR1 and CDR2 (germline): LGHNA, YSLEER. As DNA, the CDR3 is TGCGCCAGCAGCCAAGATTTCTCAGGTACTAGCACAGATACGCAGTATTTT. It yields the protein CASSQDFSGTSTDTQYF.

The CDR3 DNA sequence: TGTGCCAGCAACTACCCCGGGGGAGGTGAGACCCAGTACTTC. Protein product: CASNYPGGGETQYF. The chain joins TRBV6-5 to TRBJ2-5, with a tentative D call TRBD2 (6 bases). Trimming removed 7 bases at V and 5 bases at J, with 17 bases between. The CDR3 has 14 amino acids. CDR1 is MNHEY, CDR2 SVGAGI, per germline.

The chain has TRBV6-6 and TRBJ2-7; D is unresolved. The germline CDR1 and CDR2 sequences are MNHNY and SVGAGI (reference sequence). The CDR3 is 13 amino acids. The V gene lost 2 bases and the J gene lost 12 bases, with 17 bases spanning the gap. The CDR3 nucleotides read TGTGCCAGCAGTTACGAGCCACAGCCTTTCGGGTACTTC. Translating it yields CASSYEPQPFGYF.

The V call is TRBV7-8, the J call TRBJ1-4; D perhaps matches TRBD1 (5 bases). CDR1 is SGHVS and CDR2 is FQNEAQ in the germline V gene. Deletions cut 6 bases from V and 3 bases from J, with 14 bases between. This CDR3 spans 15 amino acids. The CDR3 protein is CASRRTRDPNEKLFF. In nucleotides, the CDR3 is TGTGCCAGCAGGCGGACCAGGGATCCTAATGAAAAACTGTTTTTT.

The J gene is TRBJ1-1, the V gene TRBV7-9; 7 bases agree with TRBD1. V trimming: 3 bases; J trimming: 0 bases; junction bases outside the gene matches: 4. Per germline, CDR1 SEHNR and CDR2 FQNEAQ (reference sequence). The CDR3 totals 15 residues. The CDR3 nucleotides read TGTGCCAGCAGCTTTACAGGGGCTATGAACACTGAAGCTTTCTTT. This sequence encodes CASSFTGAMNTEAFF.

This chain connects TRBV19 to TRBJ2-7, with 7 bases lining up with TRBD2. Trimming removed 4 bases from V and 7 bases from J; junction bases left unmatched: 19. Per germline, CDR1 LNHDA and CDR2 SQIVND (reference sequence). The CDR3 spans 17 residues. The CDR3 coding sequence is TGTGCCAGTAGTAAAAATCCCCCCGGCAGGGCCGGGGGGGAGCAGTACTTC. Its protein product is CASSKNPPGRAGGEQYF.

By proportion, this clone is medium-sized. CDR3 loop: CASSLGGFYSPLHF. The CDR3 nucleotides are TGTGCCAGCAGCTTAGGAGGATTCTATTCACCCCTCCACTTT. The rearrangement joins TRBV7-2 to TRBJ1-6; D is ambiguous. V was cut by 1 base and J by 8 bases, with 9 bases left in between. CDR1 SGHTA and CDR2 FQGNSA come from the germline V gene. This CDR3 has 14 residues.

The chain links TRBV27 to TRBJ2-1; 14 nucleotides align to TRBD2. The V gene end was trimmed by 1 base and the J gene end by 2 bases; junction bases not matched to a gene: 4. In germline, CDR1 is MNHEY, CDR2 SMNVEV (reference sequence). The CDR3 has 18 residues. The CDR3 region is CASSLLQGLAGAYNEQFF. The CDR3 region has the DNA TGTGCCAGCAGTTTATTACAGGGACTAGCGGGAGCCTACAATGAGCAGTTCTTC.

The V call is TRBV7-2, the J call TRBJ2-7; 13 nucleotides agree with TRBD2. The germline gives CDR1 SGHTA, CDR2 FQGNSA. This CDR3 comprises 17 residues. Germline trimming cut 1 base from V and 2 bases from J; bases unmatched to any gene: 5. CDR3 residues: CASSLDLGTSGAYEQYF. CDR3 coding DNA: TGTGCCAGCAGCTTAGATTTAGGGACTAGCGGGGCCTACGAGCAGTACTTC.

This sequence joins TRBV5-1 and TRBJ2-4, with 13 bases that match TRBD2. Germline V lookup: CDR1 SGHRS, CDR2 YFSETQ. J was trimmed by 3 bases and V by 4 bases; bases with no gene match: 7. CDR3 length equals 17 residues. In DNA, the CDR3 is TGCGCCAGCAGCGCCGGGACTAGCGGGACGGTCAAAAACATTCAGTACTTC. It yields the protein CASSAGTSGTVKNIQYF. The full variable domain, its missing parts supplied by reference TRBV5-1 and TRBJ2-4, is KAGVTQTPRYLIKTRGQQVTLSCSPISGHRSVSWYQQTPGQGLQFLFEYFSETQRNKGNFPGRFSGRQFSNSRSEMNVSTLELGDSALYLCASSAGTSGTVKNIQYFGAGTRLSVL.

The chain joins TRBV4-3 to TRBJ2-3, with 8 bases lining up with TRBD2. CDR1 is LGHNA, CDR2 YSLEER, per germline. The trim removed 1 base at V and 10 bases at J, leaving 7 bases unmatched. The CDR3 consists of 14 residues. The CDR3 sequence is CASSQGGSGKAQYF. The CDR3 region has the DNA TGCGCCAGCAGCCAAGGTGGTAGCGGGAAGGCGCAGTATTTT.

The chain couples TRBV19 to TRBJ2-1; 13 bases line up with TRBD2. Germline V gene data show CDR1 as LNHDA and CDR2 as SQIVND (reference sequence). The CDR3 sequence is 14 residues long. J lost 10 bases, V lost 9 bases, and 9 bases had no gene match. CDR3 protein: CASTRGTSGKEQFF. As DNA, the CDR3 is TGTGCCAGCACCCGCGGGACTAGCGGGAAAGAGCAGTTCTTC.

The chain joins TRBV6-6 to TRBJ1-6; D is perhaps TRBD1 (5 bases). This CDR3 region has 12 residues. V gave up 6 bases and J gave up 9 bases, with 9 bases separating them. Germline V lookup: CDR1 MNHNY, CDR2 SVGAGI (reference sequence). CDR3 DNA: TGTGCCAGCAGGAAGGGGTCTTCACCCCTCCACTTT. This encodes CASRKGSSPLHF.

V gene TRBV6-1 combines with J gene TRBJ2-1; TRBD2 agrees at 8 bases. V lost 4 bases and J lost 7; bases outside the gene matches: 12. CDR1 is MNHNS and CDR2 is SASEGT in the germline V gene. The CDR3 extends over 16 amino acids. As DNA, the CDR3 is TGTGCCAGCAGTGGCTTAGCGGGAATCCCTTCTAATGAGCAGTTCTTC. Its translation is CASSGLAGIPSNEQFF.

This chain joins TRBV5-1 and TRBJ2-7; 7 bases map to TRBD1. V gave up 5 bases and J gave up 1 base; unmatched junction bases: 6. This CDR3 has 14 amino acids. The germline gives CDR1 SGHRS, CDR2 YFSETQ. The CDR3 loop is CASRHRTGSYEQYF. Here the CDR3 DNA reads TGCGCCAGCAGACATCGGACAGGATCCTACGAGCAGTACTTC.

The chain has TRBV10-3 and TRBJ2-7; 7 positions agree with TRBD2. CDR3 length: 12 residues. Germline V CDR1 and CDR2: ENHRY, SYGVKD. The V gene end was trimmed by 5 bases and the J gene end by 2 bases; junction bases not matched to a gene: 0. CDR3 sequence: CAISSGTYEQYF. The CDR3 bases are TGTGCCATCAGTAGCGGGACCTACGAGCAGTACTTC.

V gene TRBV30 combines with J gene TRBJ2-7; 8 bases fit TRBD1. Germline lookup yields CDR1 GTSNPN and CDR2 SVGIG (reference sequence). Trimming at V came to 3 bases and at J to 2 bases, leaving 3 bases not matched to a gene. The CDR3 contains 13 residues. CDR3 residues: CAWRGQVTYEQYF. The CDR3 DNA sequence: TGTGCCTGGAGGGGACAGGTAACCTACGAGCAGTACTTC.

This clone was seen only a few times. The chain uses TRBV7-3 and TRBJ1-2, with a tentative D call TRBD1 (5 bases). The CDR3 sequence is 13 residues long. V lost 2 bases to trimming and J lost 8 bases, with 12 bases between them. Per the germline V gene, CDR1 is SGHTA and CDR2 is FQGTGA. The CDR3 coding sequence is TGTGCCAGCAGCTTATCTCCAGGGCGCGGCTACACCTTC. As protein: CASSLSPGRGYTF.